The 5 T cell receptor beta chains below come from one sample, sequenced in a study of T cell changes during pregnancy in multiple sclerosis. The table came from immunoSEQ multiplex PCR; TCRdb's copy has only in-frame clones and leaves some out. Found here are around 30,000 clones, 89% of them singletons; the top ten hold roughly a tenth. The sequencing used CD8+ T cells from peripheral blood mononuclear cells, collected in the second trimester of pregnancy. Source of these receptors: a female donor with multiple sclerosis, enrolled in a pregnancy study.

This clone ranks as medium-sized. CDR3 protein: CAISVGGGDLAQYF. The CDR3 nucleotides are TGTGCCATCAGTGTAGGTGGAGGGGACCTGGCGCAGTATTTT. The rearrangement joins TRBV10-3 to TRBJ2-3; possibly TRBD2 for D (6 bases). This CDR3 spans 14 amino acids. Trimming shortened V by 4 bases and J by 10 bases, and 18 bases separated the two germline ends. In germline, CDR1 is ENHRY, CDR2 SYGVKD.

The chain joins TRBV5-1 to TRBJ1-1; the D gene is possibly TRBD1 (6 bases). Deletions cut 4 bases from V and 7 bases from J, with 14 bases between. The germline V gene has CDR1 SGHRS and CDR2 YFSETQ. This CDR3 is built from 13 residues. The CDR3 region has the DNA TGCGCCAGCAGCCAACAGGGATGGAATGAAGCTTTCTTT. Translated: CASSQQGWNEAFF.

The genes are TRBV7-6 and TRBJ1-5, with 11 bases identical to TRBD1. Germline V lookup: CDR1 SGHVS, CDR2 FNYEAQ. Germline trimming cut 5 bases from V and 7 bases from J; bases unmatched to any gene: 10. The CDR3 is 16 amino acids. CDR3 nucleotides: TGTGCCAGCAGCCCCGGGACAGGGGGTAGAGAACAGCCCCAGCATTTT. This gives the protein CASSPGTGGREQPQHF.

This clone is labeled medium-sized. Sequence at one end of the junction differs from germline and may be a read error. The chain combines TRBV13 with TRBJ1-1; D uncertain. This CDR3 has 14 residues. Germline CDR1 and CDR2: PRHDT and FYEKMQ (reference sequence). Here the CDR3 reads CASSLGRRSTEAFF. The CDR3, as DNA: TGTGCCAGCAGCCTAGGACGGCGGAGCACTGAAGCTTTCTTT.

This chain uses TRBV30 with TRBJ2-7; 10 bases are shared with TRBD1. Germline V CDR1 and CDR2: GTSNPN, SVGIG (reference sequence). There are 14 residues in the CDR3. V lost 3 bases, J lost 2 bases, and 4 bases stayed unmatched. As DNA, the CDR3 is TGTGCCTGGAGCTTGGGACAGGGGCCCTACGAGCAGTACTTC. This encodes CAWSLGQGPYEQYF.